The 10 T cell receptor beta chains listed next were all sequenced from one sample in a study of response to subunit inactivated influenza vaccine. TCRdb re-called the RT-PCR reads with MiXCR, one entry per CDR3 protein. The sample contains roughly 460,000 distinct CDR3 sequences, 9.5% to 13% of which appear only once. Here the sequenced sample was PBMCs from blood, taken 40 to 50 days after vaccination. The receptors stem from a man between 45 and 60 years old who received an inactivated influenza vaccine.

At least ten counts were recorded for this clonotype. The rearrangement links TRBV12-3 or TRBV12-4 to TRBJ2-7, with D unresolved. Trimming took 2 bases from V and 5 from J, leaving 7 bases between them. The CDR3 has 12 amino acids. The CDR3 protein is CASSLQFHEQYF. CDR3 DNA sequence: TGTGCCAGCAGTTTACAGTTCCACGAGCAGTACTTC.

The table lists this clonotype with a few counts. The chain uses TRBV7-2 and TRBJ2-7, with 9 positions matching TRBD1. The V gene's germline CDR1 is SGHTA and CDR2 FQGNSA. V lost 5 bases to trimming and J lost 0 bases; unmatched junction nucleotides: 5. The CDR3 loop spans 15 amino acids. The CDR3 region is CASSPAGQGSYEQYF. The CDR3 region has the DNA TGTGCCAGCAGCCCGGCGGGACAGGGCTCCTACGAGCAGTACTTC.

Ten or more counts support this clonotype. V and J are TRBV20-1 and TRBJ2-7; D gene uncertain. The CDR3 contains 12 residues. Germline loops: CDR1 DFQATT, CDR2 SNEGSKA (reference sequence). Trimming removed 3 bases from V and 4 bases from J, with 10 bases in between. CDR3 sequence: CSASKGSYEQYF. The CDR3 nucleotides read TGCAGTGCTAGTAAGGGATCGTACGAGCAGTACTTC.

The chain combines TRBV5-1 with TRBJ1-2; 9 bases fit TRBD1. Per germline, CDR1 SGHRS and CDR2 YFSETQ. The CDR3 runs to 15 residues. Trimming took 3 bases from V and 4 from J; bases not matched to a gene: 7. For the CDR3, the DNA is TGCGCCAGCAGCTCTACGGACAGGGGCGGCTATGGCTACACCTTC. Translated: CASSSTDRGGYGYTF. Full variable domain (outside the CDR3, taken from reference TRBV5-1 and TRBJ1-2): KAGVTQTPRYLIKTRGQQVTLSCSPISGHRSVSWYQQTPGQGLQFLFEYFSETQRNKGNFPGRFSGRQFSNSRSEMNVSTLELGDSALYLCASSSTDRGGYGYTFGSGTRLTVV.

A few counts support this clonotype. The J gene is TRBJ2-1, the V gene TRBV29-1; 9 bases line up with TRBD1. Germline trimming cut 0 bases from V and 8 bases from J; bases unmatched to any gene: 14. The CDR3 loop spans 17 amino acids. Germline V gene sequence: CDR1 SQVTM, CDR2 ANQGSEA. The CDR3 protein is CSVEDHSQRDRDDEQFF. The DNA of the CDR3 is TGCAGCGTTGAAGATCATTCCCAGCGGGACAGGGACGATGAGCAGTTCTTC.

Only a few counts were recorded for this clonotype. The chain employs TRBV5-1 and TRBJ2-5, with 7 bases lining up with TRBD1. J was trimmed by 4 bases and V by 2 bases; bases with no gene match: 5. The V gene's germline CDR1 is SGHRS and CDR2 YFSETQ. This CDR3 has 14 amino acids. The CDR3 DNA follows: TGCGCCAGCAGCTTTTCCGGGACAGCAGAGACCCAGTACTTC. This codes for CASSFSGTAETQYF.

This clonotype was detected a few times. The gene calls are TRBV5-4 and TRBJ2-3; tentative D call: TRBD2 (5 bases). The V end lost 2 bases, the J end lost 0 bases, and 10 bases lay between the germline ends. The length of the CDR3 is 15 residues. CDR1 SGHNT and CDR2 YYREEE come from the germline V gene (reference sequence). The CDR3 loop is CASSLSSRSTDTQYF. CDR3 DNA: TGTGCCAGCAGCTTATCTAGCAGAAGCACAGATACGCAGTATTTT. Drawing the rest from reference TRBV5-4 and TRBJ2-3, the complete variable domain is ETGVTQSPTHLIKTRGQQVTLRCSSQSGHNTVSWYQQALGQGPQFIFQYYREEENGRGNFPPRFSGLQFPNYSSELNVNALELDDSALYLCASSLSSRSTDTQYFGPGTRLTVL.

The sample holds a few counts of this clonotype. This rearrangement joins TRBV7-8 to TRBJ2-3; D is perhaps TRBD2 (7 bases). Looked up from germline, CDR1 is SGHVS and CDR2 is FQNEAQ. The CDR3 runs 18 residues. V was cut by 5 bases and J by 0 bases, with 21 bases left in between. The CDR3 loop reads CASSPKGGGEPSTDTQYF. The CDR3 DNA sequence: TGTGCCAGCAGCCCTAAAGGCGGGGGCGAGCCTAGCACAGATACGCAGTATTTT.

V is TRBV29-1 and J is TRBJ2-7, with TRBD2 matching 9 bases. With V trimmed by 5 bases and J by 5 bases, 16 bases remained unmatched. Per germline, CDR1 SQVTM and CDR2 ANQGSEA. The CDR3 loop spans 16 amino acids. CDR3 nucleotide sequence: TGCAGCGTTTTTACCCATAGCGGGAGAATCTGGAACGAGCAGTACTTC. Its protein is CSVFTHSGRIWNEQYF.

This clonotype was observed a handful of times. The V call is TRBV4-1, the J call TRBJ1-4; D is uncertain. In germline, CDR1 is MGHRA, CDR2 YSYEKL. The V end was cut by 4 bases, the J end by 5 bases, with 17 bases between. The CDR3 covers 16 residues. This CDR3 reads CASSRDLDKVNEKLFF. In DNA form, the CDR3 reads TGCGCCAGCAGCCGAGACCTCGACAAGGTGAATGAAAAACTGTTTTTT.